This T cell receptor (beta chain) was profiled in a study of shared clonotypes between healthy human individuals. Turning to the study itself: Donors were a couple of women and a few men aged 18 to 49. Study conclusions and caveats: Owing to a small donor count, the genetic and exposure-history diversity represented was limited. Among four donors, roughly 5.5% of naive CD4 clonotypes were found in common.

In the case of this clone: Its target is unknown.

Repertoires were generated with immunoSEQ multiplex PCR, while TCRdb's copy carries only in-frame clones and drops some. Of 600,000 to 750,000 clones in the sample, more than 70% are singletons; the top ten hold approximately 1.8%. The V gene end was trimmed by 3 bases and the J gene end by 5 bases; junction bases not matched to a gene: 5. The germline V gene has CDR1 SGHDN and CDR2 FVKESK. CDR3 length: 15 residues. What was sequenced was memory CD4+ T cells sorted from blood. Subset denoted: CD45RA-negative fraction. This chain uses TRBV14 with TRBJ2-5, with TRBD1 matching 11 bases. The TCR sequence derives from a woman under 40 in good health. CDR3 region: CASSQDRGRGETQYF. The CDR3, as DNA: TGTGCCAGCAGCCAGGACAGGGGGCGCGGGGAGACCCAGTACTTC. Looking up the rest from reference TRBV14 and TRBJ2-5 gives the full variable domain: EAGVTQFPSHSVIEKGQTVTLRCDPISGHDNLYWYRRVMGKEIKFLLHFVKESKQDESGMPNNRFLAERTGGTYSTLKVQPAELEDSGVYFCASSQDRGRGETQYFGPGTRLLVL.